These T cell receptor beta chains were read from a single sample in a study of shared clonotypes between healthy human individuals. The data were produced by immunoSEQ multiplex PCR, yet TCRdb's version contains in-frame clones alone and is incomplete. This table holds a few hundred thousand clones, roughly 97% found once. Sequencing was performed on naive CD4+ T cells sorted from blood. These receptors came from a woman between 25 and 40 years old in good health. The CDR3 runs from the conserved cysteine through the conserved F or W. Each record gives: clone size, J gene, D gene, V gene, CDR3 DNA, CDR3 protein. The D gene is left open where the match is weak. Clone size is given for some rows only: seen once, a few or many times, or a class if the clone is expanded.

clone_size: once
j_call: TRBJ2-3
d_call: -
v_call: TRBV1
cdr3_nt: TGCACCAGCAGCCAACAGCCGACTATCACAGATACGCAGTATTTT
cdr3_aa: CTSSQQPTITDTQYF

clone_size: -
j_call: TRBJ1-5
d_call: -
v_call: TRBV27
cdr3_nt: TGTGCCAGCAGCTCCGGAGGTCTGAGGCCCCAGCCCCAGCATTTT
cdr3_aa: CASSSGGLRPQPQHF

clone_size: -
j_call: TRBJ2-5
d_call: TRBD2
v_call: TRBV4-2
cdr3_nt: TGTGCCAGCAGCCACGGACTAGCGGGAGGGCCGGTTCAAGAGACCCAGTACTTC
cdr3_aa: CASSHGLAGGPVQETQYF

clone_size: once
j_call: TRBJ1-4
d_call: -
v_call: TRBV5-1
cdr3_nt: TGCGCCAGCAGCTTGGGTCTAGGGGCAGGCGAAGAAAAACTGTTTTTT
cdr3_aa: CASSLGLGAGEEKLFF

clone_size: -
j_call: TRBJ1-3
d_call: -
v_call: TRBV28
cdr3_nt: TGTGCCAGCAGTTTAAGTACCACCATATATTTT
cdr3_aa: CASSLSTTIYF

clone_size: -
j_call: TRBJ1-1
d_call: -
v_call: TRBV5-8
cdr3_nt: TGTGCCAGCAGCTTGGCTCTTGGGGGCACTATGAACACTGAAGCTTTCTTT
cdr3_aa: CASSLALGGTMNTEAFF

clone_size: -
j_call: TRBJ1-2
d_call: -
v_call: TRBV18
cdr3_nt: TGTGCCAGCTCACCGTATTTGGGGCAGGCGCTCTATGGCTACACCTTC
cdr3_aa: CASSPYLGQALYGYTF

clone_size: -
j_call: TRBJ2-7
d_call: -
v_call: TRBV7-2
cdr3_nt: TGTGCCAGCAGCTTAGTGCCGGCCCAACCCTACGAGCAGTACTTC
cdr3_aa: CASSLVPAQPYEQYF

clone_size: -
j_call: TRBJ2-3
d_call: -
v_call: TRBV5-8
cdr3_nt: TGTGCCAGCAGGAGATCAGGGGCGACAGATACGCAGTATTTT
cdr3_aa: CASRRSGATDTQYF

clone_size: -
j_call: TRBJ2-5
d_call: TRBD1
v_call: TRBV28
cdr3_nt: TGTGCCAGCAACCCCGCCAGGGGGCGAGAGCAGTACTTC
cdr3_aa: CASNPARGREQYF

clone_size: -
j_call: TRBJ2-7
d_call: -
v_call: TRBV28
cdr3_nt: TGTGCCTCCGACACTGACCCTCCGGGATACCGCTCCTACGAGCAGTACTTC
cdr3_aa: CASDTDPPGYRSYEQYF

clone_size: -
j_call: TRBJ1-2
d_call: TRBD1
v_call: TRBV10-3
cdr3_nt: TGTGCCATCAGTGGGGGACAGGGGTATGGCTACACCTTC
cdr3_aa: CAISGGQGYGYTF

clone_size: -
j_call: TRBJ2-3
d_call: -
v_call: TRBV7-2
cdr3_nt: TGTGCCAGCAGCTTAGTTCGCTCCTTCACAGATACGCAGTATTTT
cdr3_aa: CASSLVRSFTDTQYF

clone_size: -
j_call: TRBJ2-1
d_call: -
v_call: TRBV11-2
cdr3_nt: TGTGCCAGCAGCCTGACAGAGAACAATGAGCAGTTCTTC
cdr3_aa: CASSLTENNEQFF

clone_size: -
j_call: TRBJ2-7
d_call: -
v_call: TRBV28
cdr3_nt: TGTGCCAGCAGTGGTCCTACTAGTTCTCTCGAGCAGTACTTC
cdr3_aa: CASSGPTSSLEQYF

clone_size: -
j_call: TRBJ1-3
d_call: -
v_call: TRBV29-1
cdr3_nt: TGCAGCGTTGAGGACAGCTCTGGAAACACCATATATTTT
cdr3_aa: CSVEDSSGNTIYF

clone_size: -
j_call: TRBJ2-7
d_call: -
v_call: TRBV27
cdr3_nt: TGTGCCAGCAGTGGTGGACGGCAAAACGAGCAGTACTTC
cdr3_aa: CASSGGRQNEQYF

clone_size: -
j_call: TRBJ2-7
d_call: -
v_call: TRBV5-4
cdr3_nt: TGTGCCAGCAGCCTCACAGGGACCTACGAGCAGTACTTC
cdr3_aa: CASSLTGTYEQYF

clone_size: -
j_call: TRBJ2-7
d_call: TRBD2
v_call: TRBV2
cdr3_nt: TGTGCCAGCAGTGGGGCGGGAGGGGCTTACTACGAGCAGTACTTC
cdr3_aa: CASSGAGGAYYEQYF

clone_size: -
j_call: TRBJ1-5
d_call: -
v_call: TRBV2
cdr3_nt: TGTGCCAGCAAAAGAGGGGAGGGGATGGATCAGCCCCAGCATTTT
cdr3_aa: CASKRGEGMDQPQHF

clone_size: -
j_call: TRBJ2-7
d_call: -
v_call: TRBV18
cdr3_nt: TGTGCCAGCTCACCTCTCGATGTTGGCGAGCAGTACTTC
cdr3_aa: CASSPLDVGEQYF

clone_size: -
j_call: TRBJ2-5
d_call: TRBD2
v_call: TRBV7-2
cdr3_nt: TGTGCCAGCAGTCTAAGCGGGACCCGAGAGACCCAGTACTTC
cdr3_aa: CASSLSGTRETQYF

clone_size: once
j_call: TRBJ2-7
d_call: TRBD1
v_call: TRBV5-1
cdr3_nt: TGCGCCAGCAGCTCGGGACAGGGGTTGATCGAGGAGCAGTACTTC
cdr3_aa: CASSSGQGLIEEQYF